The 13 T cell receptor beta chains below all came from one sample that was sequenced in a study of long-term antiretroviral therapy in people with HIV. Investigators performed immunoSEQ version v3.0 at survey level. Clones were sequenced by immunoSEQ multiplex PCR, and TCRdb holds only the in-frame ones, with some missing. The sample yields 48,000 or so clones, 80% to 90% seen once. The sequencing here drew on unsorted PBMCs, taken 0.8 years after starting antiretroviral therapy. The receptors derive from a woman aged 18-29 years with HIV.

Only one count was recorded for this clone. In nucleotides, the CDR3 is TGCGCCAGCAGCCAAGATAACCCGGAGACCCAGTACTTC. Protein: CASSQDNPETQYF. The chain has TRBV4-1 and TRBJ2-5; D uncertain. Germline loops: CDR1 MGHRA, CDR2 YSYEKL. The CDR3 covers 13 residues. V lost 0 bases and J lost 5, with 7 bases in between.

The J gene is TRBJ1-4, the V gene TRBV19, with 8 positions matching TRBD1. Trimming took 6 bases from V and 7 from J; bases not matched to a gene: 4. The CDR3 runs to 13 residues. Germline V CDR1 and CDR2: LNHDA, SQIVND (reference sequence). CDR3 sequence: CASRQGAGEKLFF. The CDR3 DNA reads as TGTGCCAGTAGGCAGGGGGCTGGTGAAAAACTGTTTTTT.

The chain recombines TRBV5-4 with TRBJ2-5; a possible D gene is TRBD1 (6 bases). V was clipped by 0 bases and J by 4 bases, with 7 bases between them. In germline, CDR1 is SGHNT, CDR2 YYREEE (reference sequence). This CDR3 has 13 amino acids. CDR3 coding DNA: TGTGCCAGCAGCTTGGTCAGGGGAGAGACCCAGTACTTC. Translation gives CASSLVRGETQYF.

The J gene is TRBJ2-5, the V gene TRBV19; D perhaps matches TRBD2 (5 bases). The CDR3 has 16 amino acids. The germline V gene has CDR1 LNHDA and CDR2 SQIVND (reference sequence). Deletions cut 3 bases from V and 5 bases from J, with 19 bases between. CDR3 amino acids: CASSMTPGSMGETQYF. The CDR3 DNA follows: TGTGCCAGTAGTATGACACCGGGATCAATGGGGGAGACCCAGTACTTC. The whole variable domain, remainder taken from reference TRBV19 and TRBJ2-5, is DGGITQSPKYLFRKEGQNVTLSCEQNLNHDAMYWYRQDPGQGLRLIYYSQIVNDFQKGDIAEGYSVSREKKESFPLTVTSAQKNPTAFYLCASSMTPGSMGETQYFGPGTRLLVL.

The V and J genes are TRBV7-3 and TRBJ2-2, with TRBD2 as a possible D gene (5 bases). V lost 6 bases to trimming and J lost 2 bases, with 16 bases between them. There are 16 residues in the CDR3. CDR1 SGHTA and CDR2 FQGTGA come from the germline V gene. CDR3: CASSFYRTRNTGELFF. CDR3 nucleotide sequence: TGTGCCAGCAGTTTTTATCGGACTCGTAACACCGGGGAGCTGTTTTTT.

The chain recombines TRBV7-3 with TRBJ2-2, with TRBD2 matching 7 bases. The CDR3 spans 16 residues. J gave up 0 bases and V 1 base, and 2 bases lay outside the gene matches. Germline V gives CDR1 SGHTA, CDR2 FQGTGA. The CDR3 region has the DNA TGTGCCAGCAGCTTAAAGGGAGGGTCGAACACCGGGGAGCTGTTTTTT. Translating it yields CASSLKGGSNTGELFF.

The J gene is TRBJ1-4, the V gene TRBV28; 10 bases agree with TRBD1. The V and J ends lost 5 bases and 2 bases, in that order; junction bases with no gene match: 11. Germline V lookup: CDR1 MDHEN, CDR2 SYDVKM. The CDR3 contains 18 residues. Here the CDR3 DNA reads TGTGCCAGCAGTCCCTGGGACAGGGGAGGAGGCACTAATGAAAAACTGTTTTTT. This codes for CASSPWDRGGGTNEKLFF.

This clone showed up just a few times. The gene calls are TRBV9 and TRBJ1-1; D is possibly TRBD1 (5 bases). The V gene's germline CDR1 is SGDLS and CDR2 YYNGEE. There are 17 residues in the CDR3. Trimming stripped 4 bases from V and 3 bases from J, with 22 bases between. CDR3 nucleotide sequence: TGTGCCAGCAGCCTCGGGTTGAGGGGTTCTTGGGACACTGAAGCTTTCTTT. Translated: CASSLGLRGSWDTEAFF.

The gene calls are TRBV5-1 and TRBJ2-5; no clear D. The CDR3 covers 16 residues. In germline, CDR1 is SGHRS, CDR2 YFSETQ. Trimming took off 4 bases at V and 3 bases at J, with 19 bases between the two ends. CDR3 region: CASSPTDQRGKETQYF. CDR3 DNA: TGCGCCAGCAGCCCGACGGACCAGCGTGGGAAAGAGACCCAGTACTTC.

V is TRBV5-6 and J is TRBJ2-3; 8 nucleotides agree with TRBD2. The CDR3 is 16 amino acids. Germline CDR1 and CDR2: SGHDT and YYEEEE. V shed 6 bases and J 5 bases; nucleotides not matched to a gene: 14. CDR3 residues: CASTLRTSWDGDTQYF. As DNA, the CDR3 is TGTGCCAGCACCCTAAGGACTAGCTGGGACGGAGATACGCAGTATTTT.

The chain carries TRBV6-5 and TRBJ1-1; D may be TRBD1 (5 bases). Germline CDR1 and CDR2: MNHEY and SVGAGI. V dropped 6 bases and J dropped 0 bases, with 11 bases sitting between them. The CDR3 has 14 amino acids. The CDR3 DNA follows: TGTGCCAGCAGCCACGGACAATTGAACACTGAAGCTTTCTTT. It translates to CASSHGQLNTEAFF.

This chain connects TRBV6-5 to TRBJ2-7; 7 nucleotides line up with TRBD1. J lost 2 bases, V lost 6 bases, and 10 bases had no gene match. Germline V gives CDR1 MNHEY, CDR2 SVGAGI. This CDR3 region has 15 residues. This CDR3 is CASSPTGTVAYEQYF. The DNA of the CDR3 is TGTGCCAGCAGCCCCACCGGGACAGTCGCCTACGAGCAGTACTTC.

This clone has just a few counts. The chain employs TRBV11-2 and TRBJ1-5; a possible D gene is TRBD1 (6 bases). Germline CDR1 and CDR2: SGHAT and FQNNGV. The germline V and J ends were trimmed by 0 bases and 5 bases, with 11 bases remaining between them. The CDR3 spans 15 residues. CDR3 loop: CASSLEGGPYQPQHF. The CDR3 bases are TGTGCCAGCAGCTTAGAGGGGGGGCCTTATCAGCCCCAGCATTTT.